Here is one TCR beta chain with its context. These data are taken from a study of blood T cell repertoires in COVID-19. The overall study: The origin of the acute and convalescent COVID-19 samples was the United States, Italy and Spain. In each case, the material was cDNA or gDNA derived from T cells, B-cell-depleted T cells, or PBMCs.

In the authors' methods: The authors estimated nucleated cell counts from reference gene primer amplification. The protocol was immunoSEQ multiplex PCR, while the TCRdb copy is restricted to in-frame clones and leaves out a portion. From that table come the V and J calls and clone size; the DNA was used to work out D and trimming. The table includes 250,000 to 300,000 clones, around 86% detected once. V lost 2 bases and J 3 bases, leaving 16 bases between the germline ends. The CDR3 is made up of 16 amino acids. Germline V gene lookup returns CDR1 SGDLS and CDR2 YYNGEE. The TCR was taken from a man younger than 35 with active or convalescent COVID-19. The gene calls are TRBV9 and TRBJ2-3; no clear D gene. Sequencing was performed on peripheral blood. The CDR3 DNA reads as TGTGCCAGCAGCGTGAGTGCAGGTCCCTCTACAGATACGCAGTATTTT. Protein product: CASSVSAGPSTDTQYF.